This TCR beta chain was sequenced during a study of glioma-infiltrating T cells. General study points: Very few CDR3 sequences were shared between tissue and blood.

Using RNA template, CDR3s of TCR alpha and beta were amplified with iRepertoire arm-PCR. TCRdb fed the multiplex PCR reads into MiXCR, producing one record per CDR3 protein. The data contain about 140,000 distinct CDR3 sequences, about two fifths of them singletons. Comment on this clonotype: Its antigen is not identified.

From germline, CDR1 is LGHDT and CDR2 YNNKEL (reference sequence). With 0 bases removed from V and 2 bases from J, the gap between germline ends came to 11 bases. The length of the CDR3 is 15 residues. Sequencing was performed on glioma tissue, nonneoplastic brain tissue, or PBMCs (not recorded which). The chain uses TRBV3-1 and TRBJ2-7; D remains unclear. The source is a human donor with low-grade glioma or glioblastoma, undergoing nonglioma brain surgery, or in good health (not recorded which). CDR3 sequence reads: CASSQDGILAYEQYF. CDR3 sequence (DNA): TGTGCCAGCAGCCAAGATGGAATCCTAGCCTACGAGCAGTACTTC.